The 5 T cell receptor beta chains presented below share a single source sample, sequenced in a study of blood T cell repertoires in COVID-19. The data were produced by immunoSEQ multiplex PCR, yet TCRdb's version contains in-frame clones alone and is incomplete. The repertoire holds about 490,000 clones, with around 85% as singletons. Material for sequencing was peripheral blood. The receptors here all came from a human donor in a cohort sampled during active COVID-19.

CDR3 sequence (DNA): TGTGCCAGCTCACCTCTCGGTGCGGAGACCCAGTACTTC. Protein product: CASSPLGAETQYF. The genes are TRBV18 and TRBJ2-5; no definite D call. The CDR3 has 13 amino acids. Trimming removed 3 bases at V and 5 bases at J, with 10 bases between. CDR1 is KGHSH, CDR2 LQKENI, per germline.

The chain couples TRBV5-4 to TRBJ2-1; 10 positions agree with TRBD2. The V and J ends lost 4 bases and 4 bases, in that order; junction bases with no gene match: 11. This CDR3 spans 17 amino acids. Germline CDR1 is SGHNT and CDR2 is YYREEE (reference sequence). The CDR3 region is CASSRGLAEKIYNEQFF. The CDR3, as DNA: TGTGCCAGCAGCCGCGGACTAGCGGAAAAGATTTACAATGAGCAGTTCTTC.

J is TRBJ2-5 and V is TRBV4-1, with D possibly TRBD1 on 6 matching bases. Trimming cost V 0 bases and J 4 bases, with 24 bases left between them. This CDR3 region has 19 residues. CDR1 is MGHRA and CDR2 is YSYEKL in the germline V gene. Here the CDR3 DNA reads TGCGCCAGCAGCCAAGAGAGGATTCACGGGGACAATAAGAGAGAGACCCAGTACTTC. This codes for CASSQERIHGDNKRETQYF.

This chain joins TRBV3-1 (or the pseudogene TRBV3-2) and TRBJ2-1; 11 bases fit TRBD2. The CDR3 runs to 17 residues. Per germline, CDR1 LGHDT and CDR2 YNNKEL (reference sequence). With V trimmed by 6 bases and J by 3 bases, 10 bases remained unmatched. CDR3 sequence (DNA): TGTGCCAGCAGTTTTGAACCGGGACTAGCGGTCTACAATGAGCAGTTCTTC. Residues: CASSFEPGLAVYNEQFF.

The chain carries TRBV15 and TRBJ1-5, with a possible D match to TRBD1 (6 bases). Per the germline V gene, CDR1 is LNHNV and CDR2 is YYDKDF (reference sequence). This CDR3 contains 12 residues. V was trimmed by 5 bases and J by 7 bases, leaving 9 bases between them. The CDR3 here is CATSSGDQPQHF. The CDR3 nucleotides read TGTGCCACCAGCTCAGGGGACCAGCCCCAGCATTTT.